This TCR beta chain derives from a study of T cells expressing NK-cell markers. UMIs were included in TCR beta cDNA generated by 5'RACE template switching. Following a re-call of the 5' RACE reads, TCRdb has one entry per CDR3 protein and lacks DNA. This table holds roughly 180,000 distinct CDR3 sequences. Germline CDR1 reads LGHDT; CDR2 reads YNNKEL (reference sequence). The CDR3 has 15 residues. The V and J genes are TRBV3-1 and TRBJ1-4. The sequence was obtained from a woman aged 18 to 75 in good health. The sample taken for sequencing was blood T cells: a sorted CD56 or NKG2C T cell subset, CD4+ or CD8+ T cells, or bulk PBMC T cells (not recorded which). The chain's CDR3 is CASSPRGIRGEKLFF.